Ten or more counts support the clone carrying this T cell receptor beta chain. Its target is not known. The source of the sample is a study of T cells in Graves' hyperthyroidism and ophthalmopathy. TCR beta CDR3 sequences were amplified from RNA transcripts. An initial round of RT-PCR targeting the TCR CDR3 relied on the HTBI primer set. TCRdb re-called the multiplex PCR reads with MiXCR, one entry per CDR3 protein. The sample shows 400,000 to 600,000 distinct CDR3 sequences, about 20% of them seen only once. In germline, CDR1 is MRHNA, CDR2 SNTAGT. The V end was cut by 1 base, the J end by 7 bases, with 14 bases between. The CDR3 spans 15 residues. Broader study findings: In blood, most of the thyroid clonotypes expanded above 0.001 were also present.

The receptor was isolated from a man between 18 and 29 years old with Graves' hyperthyroidism. The rearrangement links TRBV6-4 to TRBJ1-5, with TRBD1 as a possible D gene (6 bases). Sequenced: blood. DNA of the CDR3: TGTGCCAGCAGTGACTGGGGGGGGGCAGGCCAGCCCCAGCATTTT. Amino acid sequence: CASSDWGGAGQPQHF.